Listed below are T cell receptor beta chains from one sample, sequenced in a study of identifying expanded T cells in peripheral blood. Method: immunoSEQ multiplex PCR; TCRdb's copy keeps in-frame clones and lacks some. Of about 81,000 clones listed, about four fifths are singletons. Sequences were obtained from blood. These receptor sequences come from a person aged 18 to 70 in good health. Both conserved end residues are part of each CDR3. The order of the fields is V gene, J gene, clone size, D gene, CDR3 DNA, CDR3 protein. D genes are given only for firm matches. Rows may omit the clone size; those that give it use once, few, many or a size class.

v_gene: TRBV19
j_gene: TRBJ2-5
abundance: once
d_gene: TRBD1
CDR3nt: TGTGCCAGTAGTCTACTGACAGGGCAAGGAGAGACCCAGTACTTC
CDR3aa: CASSLLTGQGETQYF

v_gene: TRBV6-5
j_gene: TRBJ1-2
abundance: NA
d_gene: TRBD1
CDR3nt: TGTGCCAGCAGAGCAGGACAGGCACGGGGCTACACCTTC
CDR3aa: CASRAGQARGYTF

v_gene: TRBV5-1
j_gene: TRBJ2-4
abundance: NA
d_gene: NA
CDR3nt: TGCGCCAGCAGCCCTAACCCCCTCCGAAGCCCCGTAGCCAAAAACATTCAGTACTTC
CDR3aa: CASSPNPLRSPVAKNIQYF

v_gene: TRBV18
j_gene: TRBJ2-3
abundance: NA
d_gene: TRBD2
CDR3nt: TGTGCCAGCTCACTCGGCACTAGCGGCACAGATACGCAGTATTTT
CDR3aa: CASSLGTSGTDTQYF

v_gene: TRBV5-1
j_gene: TRBJ2-3
abundance: NA
d_gene: NA
CDR3nt: TGCGCCAGCAGCTTAGAACAGGGAGCGGGTGCCACAGATACGCAGTATTTT
CDR3aa: CASSLEQGAGATDTQYF

v_gene: TRBV27
j_gene: TRBJ2-2
abundance: NA
d_gene: TRBD1
CDR3nt: TGTGCCAGCAGTTTTCTGGCTGGACAGGGGGCGGGCGGGGAGCTGTTTTTT
CDR3aa: CASSFLAGQGAGGELFF

v_gene: TRBV2
j_gene: TRBJ2-1
abundance: NA
d_gene: NA
CDR3nt: TGTGCCAGCAGGGGCGACTCCTACAATGAGCAGTTCTTC
CDR3aa: CASRGDSYNEQFF

v_gene: TRBV29-1
j_gene: TRBJ2-7
abundance: NA
d_gene: TRBD1
CDR3nt: TGCAGCGTTGTCCTCCCGGGACAGGCCTCCTACGAGCAGTACTTC
CDR3aa: CSVVLPGQASYEQYF

v_gene: TRBV11-2
j_gene: TRBJ2-7
abundance: NA
d_gene: NA
CDR3nt: TGTGCCAGCAGCTTAGATCATCGAGATGGGGACGAGCAGTACTTC
CDR3aa: CASSLDHRDGDEQYF

v_gene: TRBV4-3
j_gene: TRBJ2-1
abundance: NA
d_gene: NA
CDR3nt: TGCGCCAGCAGCCAATCTCGGGACCAGCAGTTCTTC
CDR3aa: CASSQSRDQQFF

v_gene: TRBV6-5
j_gene: TRBJ2-3
abundance: few
d_gene: TRBD2
CDR3nt: TGTGCCAGCAGACTCGGGACTAGTTGGGATACGCAGTATTTT
CDR3aa: CASRLGTSWDTQYF

v_gene: TRBV13
j_gene: TRBJ2-5
abundance: medium-sized
d_gene: TRBD1
CDR3nt: TGTGCCAGCAGCATCGGGACAGGTCAAGAGACCCAGTACTTC
CDR3aa: CASSIGTGQETQYF

v_gene: TRBV7-9
j_gene: TRBJ1-4
abundance: few
d_gene: TRBD1
CDR3nt: TGTGCCAGCAGCTCATGGACAGGTCGGCTAGAAAAACTGTTTTTT
CDR3aa: CASSSWTGRLEKLFF

v_gene: TRBV5-1
j_gene: TRBJ2-1
abundance: NA
d_gene: NA
CDR3nt: TGCGCCAGCAGCTTCCGGCTACTAGGCCATATAGATAATGAGCAGTTCTTC
CDR3aa: CASSFRLLGHIDNEQFF

v_gene: TRBV10-3
j_gene: TRBJ2-5
abundance: NA
d_gene: NA
CDR3nt: TGTGCCATCACCCGGGACCCCCAAGAGACCCAGTACTTC
CDR3aa: CAITRDPQETQYF

v_gene: TRBV27
j_gene: TRBJ1-2
abundance: NA
d_gene: NA
CDR3nt: TGTGCCACCCTATCGTCCGGAACCGGCTACACCTTC
CDR3aa: CATLSSGTGYTF

v_gene: TRBV7-9
j_gene: TRBJ2-1
abundance: NA
d_gene: NA
CDR3nt: TGTGCCAGCAGCTTAAATGGCGGCAATGAGCAGTTCTTC
CDR3aa: CASSLNGGNEQFF

v_gene: TRBV9
j_gene: TRBJ2-7
abundance: NA
d_gene: NA
CDR3nt: TGTGCCAGCAGCGTAGAAGGGCTCGAGCAGTACTTC
CDR3aa: CASSVEGLEQYF

v_gene: TRBV15
j_gene: TRBJ2-3
abundance: NA
d_gene: TRBD2
CDR3nt: TGTGCCACCAGCAGAGATTGGGCTAGCGGGAGTGGGGGAGATACGCAGTATTTT
CDR3aa: CATSRDWASGSGGDTQYF

v_gene: TRBV6-5
j_gene: TRBJ2-7
abundance: few
d_gene: NA
CDR3nt: TGTGCCAGCAGTTACGACTCGGGTTTCTACGAGCAGTACTTC
CDR3aa: CASSYDSGFYEQYF

v_gene: TRBV5-1
j_gene: TRBJ2-1
abundance: NA
d_gene: TRBD1
CDR3nt: TGCGCCAGCAGCCTGGGACAGGCCAACAATGAGCAGTTCTTC
CDR3aa: CASSLGQANNEQFF

v_gene: TRBV7-3
j_gene: TRBJ1-1
abundance: NA
d_gene: NA
CDR3nt: TGTGCCAGCAGCCCCGGGACGGAGGGGAGTCGAGCTTTCTTT
CDR3aa: CASSPGTEGSRAFF

v_gene: TRBV9
j_gene: TRBJ2-2
abundance: few
d_gene: TRBD2
CDR3nt: TGTGCCAGCAGCGCCCCGGGGGGTGGGAACACCGGGGAGCTGTTTTTT
CDR3aa: CASSAPGGGNTGELFF

v_gene: TRBV27
j_gene: TRBJ2-1
abundance: NA
d_gene: NA
CDR3nt: TGTGCCAGCAGTTTAGAACCGGGAGTAAACAACAATGAGCAGTTCTTC
CDR3aa: CASSLEPGVNNNEQFF

v_gene: TRBV4-1
j_gene: TRBJ2-7
abundance: NA
d_gene: NA
CDR3nt: TGCGCCAGCAGCCAACGGGGAGGTGCCCTCTCCTACGAGCAGTACTTC
CDR3aa: CASSQRGGALSYEQYF

v_gene: TRBV29-1
j_gene: TRBJ2-7
abundance: NA
d_gene: TRBD1
CDR3nt: TGCAGCGTCCGAGGTACCGACAGGGTCTACGAGCAGTACTTC
CDR3aa: CSVRGTDRVYEQYF

v_gene: TRBV18
j_gene: TRBJ2-7
abundance: NA
d_gene: TRBD1
CDR3nt: TGTGCCAGCTCACCACAAGGGACAGGGGCCTACGAGCAGTACTTC
CDR3aa: CASSPQGTGAYEQYF

v_gene: TRBV25-1
j_gene: TRBJ1-1
abundance: once
d_gene: NA
CDR3nt: TGTGCCAGCAGGATTACAGAGCACACTGAAGCTTTCTTT
CDR3aa: CASRITEHTEAFF

v_gene: TRBV5-1
j_gene: TRBJ2-1
abundance: NA
d_gene: NA
CDR3nt: TGCGCCAGCAGCGTAAGCGGGTACAATGAGCAGTTCTTC
CDR3aa: CASSVSGYNEQFF

v_gene: TRBV9
j_gene: TRBJ1-1
abundance: NA
d_gene: NA
CDR3nt: TGTGCCAGCAGTGTCGGATTGATTACTGAAGCTTTCTTT
CDR3aa: CASSVGLITEAFF

v_gene: TRBV19
j_gene: TRBJ2-1
abundance: NA
d_gene: NA
CDR3nt: TGTGCCAGTACCACCCCAGGGATGACGTACAATGAGCAGTTCTTC
CDR3aa: CASTTPGMTYNEQFF

v_gene: TRBV12-5
j_gene: TRBJ1-3
abundance: NA
d_gene: TRBD1
CDR3nt: TGTGCTAGTGGTTTGGTAGTGGGGACAGGACTCACCTCTGGAAACACCATATATTTT
CDR3aa: CASGLVVGTGLTSGNTIYF

v_gene: TRBV10-3
j_gene: TRBJ2-7
abundance: NA
d_gene: NA
CDR3nt: TGTGCCATCAGTGCTGGGGGTTACGAGCAGTACTTC
CDR3aa: CAISAGGYEQYF

v_gene: TRBV6-1
j_gene: TRBJ1-2
abundance: NA
d_gene: NA
CDR3nt: TGTGCCAGCAGTGATCCGGGGGAAGGAAATGGCTACACCTTC
CDR3aa: CASSDPGEGNGYTF

v_gene: TRBV7-9
j_gene: TRBJ2-7
abundance: NA
d_gene: NA
CDR3nt: TGTGCCAGCAGCTCTCTGGTGGGACCCCAGGGTGGAGAGCAGTACTTC
CDR3aa: CASSSLVGPQGGEQYF

v_gene: TRBV30
j_gene: TRBJ1-4
abundance: NA
d_gene: TRBD1
CDR3nt: TGTGCCTGGAGTTTCAGGGGGCGCGGGGGTAATGAAAAACTGTTTTTT
CDR3aa: CAWSFRGRGGNEKLFF

v_gene: TRBV5-1
j_gene: TRBJ1-3
abundance: NA
d_gene: NA
CDR3nt: TGCGCCAGCAGCTTTAACTCCGACAGCTCTGGAAACACCATATATTTT
CDR3aa: CASSFNSDSSGNTIYF

v_gene: TRBV19
j_gene: TRBJ1-1
abundance: once
d_gene: TRBD1
CDR3nt: TGTGCCAGTAGTCTTGGACAGGGTAGGACTGAAGCTTTCTTT
CDR3aa: CASSLGQGRTEAFF

v_gene: TRBV9
j_gene: TRBJ2-2
abundance: once
d_gene: NA
CDR3nt: TGTGCCAGCAGCCCCTCAAATTTACCCGGGGAGCTGTTTTTT
CDR3aa: CASSPSNLPGELFF

v_gene: TRBV18
j_gene: TRBJ2-7
abundance: once
d_gene: NA
CDR3nt: TGTGCCAGCTCACCAAGGGACGAGCAGTACTTC
CDR3aa: CASSPRDEQYF

v_gene: TRBV6-1
j_gene: TRBJ1-5
abundance: NA
d_gene: NA
CDR3nt: TGTGCCAGCGGTGTCAATCAGCCCCAGCATTTT
CDR3aa: CASGVNQPQHF

v_gene: TRBV18
j_gene: TRBJ2-2
abundance: NA
d_gene: NA
CDR3nt: TGTGCCAGCTCACCGGGGGGGCGCGCCACCGGGGAGCTGTTTTTT
CDR3aa: CASSPGGRATGELFF

v_gene: TRBV28
j_gene: TRBJ2-5
abundance: NA
d_gene: TRBD2
CDR3nt: TGTGCCAGCAGTCCCATAGCGGGAGTAAGAGAGACCCAGTACTTC
CDR3aa: CASSPIAGVRETQYF

v_gene: TRBV10-3
j_gene: TRBJ2-7
abundance: NA
d_gene: NA
CDR3nt: TGTGCCATCAGTGCATCCAACAGCTACGAGCAGTACTTC
CDR3aa: CAISASNSYEQYF

v_gene: TRBV14
j_gene: TRBJ2-5
abundance: NA
d_gene: TRBD2
CDR3nt: TGTGCCAGCAGCCGAGAGCGGGAGGGCGGGGAGACCCAGTACTTC
CDR3aa: CASSREREGGETQYF

v_gene: TRBV28
j_gene: TRBJ1-2
abundance: NA
d_gene: NA
CDR3nt: TGTGCCAGCAGTTTATTAACAGGGAACTATGGCTACACCTTC
CDR3aa: CASSLLTGNYGYTF

v_gene: TRBV9
j_gene: TRBJ1-5
abundance: NA
d_gene: TRBD1
CDR3nt: TGTGCCAGCAGCGTGGGACAGGGGGATCAGCCCCAGCATTTT
CDR3aa: CASSVGQGDQPQHF

v_gene: TRBV28
j_gene: TRBJ1-1
abundance: few
d_gene: NA
CDR3nt: TGTGCCAGCACCACCGAGCCCACTGAAGCTTTCTTT
CDR3aa: CASTTEPTEAFF

v_gene: TRBV5-1
j_gene: TRBJ1-3
abundance: NA
d_gene: NA
CDR3nt: TGCGCCAGCAGCCTTGGAGGGCCTAGCTCTGGAAACACCATATATTTT
CDR3aa: CASSLGGPSSGNTIYF

v_gene: TRBV28
j_gene: TRBJ2-2
abundance: NA
d_gene: NA
CDR3nt: TGTGCCAGCAGTCGCGACAGATCAGGGGAGCTGTTTTTT
CDR3aa: CASSRDRSGELFF

v_gene: TRBV29-1
j_gene: TRBJ1-1
abundance: NA
d_gene: NA
CDR3nt: TGCAGCGTTAGGCTATTAGGAGAAAGCACTGAAGCTTTCTTT
CDR3aa: CSVRLLGESTEAFF

v_gene: TRBV10-3
j_gene: TRBJ2-1
abundance: NA
d_gene: TRBD2
CDR3nt: TGTGCCATCAGTGTGGGGACTAGCGGGAGGCCCTACAATGAGCAGTTCTTC
CDR3aa: CAISVGTSGRPYNEQFF

v_gene: TRBV28
j_gene: TRBJ2-5
abundance: NA
d_gene: NA
CDR3nt: TGTGCCAGCAGCTGGACGACGATCCAAGAGACCCAGTACTTC
CDR3aa: CASSWTTIQETQYF

v_gene: TRBV5-1
j_gene: TRBJ2-5
abundance: NA
d_gene: NA
CDR3nt: TGCGCCAGCACGGAGGGAGAGACCCAGTACTTC
CDR3aa: CASTEGETQYF

v_gene: TRBV5-8
j_gene: TRBJ2-5
abundance: NA
d_gene: TRBD1
CDR3nt: TGTGCCAGCAGACGGGACAGGGGACCCCAAGAGACCCAGTACTTC
CDR3aa: CASRRDRGPQETQYF

v_gene: TRBV19
j_gene: TRBJ1-5
abundance: NA
d_gene: NA
CDR3nt: TGTGCCAGTAGTATCGGCCTACAGGGACTTAGCAATCAGCCCCAGCATTTT
CDR3aa: CASSIGLQGLSNQPQHF

v_gene: TRBV5-6
j_gene: TRBJ2-1
abundance: NA
d_gene: TRBD2
CDR3nt: TGTGCCAGCAGCTTGGGACTAGCGGGCCTTGAGCAGTTCTTC
CDR3aa: CASSLGLAGLEQFF

v_gene: TRBV7-2
j_gene: TRBJ2-1
abundance: NA
d_gene: TRBD1
CDR3nt: TGTGCCAGCAGCCCCTCTAAGGACAGGGCCCACAATGAGCAGTTCTTC
CDR3aa: CASSPSKDRAHNEQFF